This entry concerns a single TCR beta chain. Antigen: not known. PCR amplification relied on 60 Vbeta primers (plus 13 Jbeta primers). Clones were sequenced by immunoSEQ multiplex PCR, and TCRdb holds only the in-frame ones, with some missing. This table holds 80,000 or so clones, about 76% found once. This sample stems from a study of cytomegalovirus exposure and HLA in healthy donors. Study conclusions and caveats: Among the CMV-associated chains, a few were confirmed in vitro as specific for CMV antigens.

The TCR originated in a male donor in good health and CMV-seropositive. Specimen: PBMCs.

The CDR3 protein is CASSLDYEFGNTGELFF. The CDR3 DNA sequence: TGTGCCAGCAGCTTAGACTACGAGTTTGGGAACACCGGGGAGCTGTTTTTT. This chain connects TRBV11-2 to TRBJ2-2; D call uncertain. From germline, CDR1 is SGHAT and CDR2 FQNNGV. CDR3 length equals 17 residues. Deletions cut 0 bases from V and 1 base from J, with 12 bases between.